These T cell receptor beta chains were read from a single sample in a study of blood T cells in healthy people across ages. TCRdb processed the 5' RACE reads anew with MiXCR; each CDR3 protein has one entry. Among roughly 1.5 million distinct CDR3 sequences listed, about 45% were seen once. The sequenced sample was blood. These receptors were collected from a woman aged 18-29 years in good health. The CDR3 runs from the conserved cysteine through the conserved F or W. The D gene is left open where the match is weak. Clone size, where shown, is once, few, many, or a class for clones that have expanded.

cdr3_length	v_call	d_call	clone_size	j_call	cdr3_aa	cdr3_nt
14	TRBV27	.	few	TRBJ2-3	CASVARDSTDTQYF	TGTGCCAGCGTTGCTCGGGACAGCACAGATACGCAGTATTTT
13	TRBV10-1	.	.	TRBJ1-2	CASSGGATYGYTF	TGCGCCAGCAGTGGAGGGGCGACCTATGGCTACACCTTC
16	TRBV3-1	TRBD2	.	TRBJ2-1	CASSPPPAGAYNEQFF	TGTGCCAGCAGCCCCCCCCCAGCGGGGGCTTACAATGAGCAGTTCTTC
16	TRBV7-6	TRBD2	few	TRBJ2-3	CASSIRLAHSTDTQYF	TGTGCCAGCAGCATTCGACTAGCGCATAGCACAGATACGCAGTATTTT
17	TRBV12-5	TRBD2	.	TRBJ2-3	CASGPILAGASTDTQYF	TGTGCTAGTGGTCCCATTCTAGCGGGGGCCAGCACAGATACGCAGTATTTT
12	TRBV27	.	few	TRBJ2-5	CASSLTNNEQYF	TGTGCCAGCAGTTTGACAAATAATGAGCAGTACTTC
15	TRBV27	.	.	TRBJ1-4	CASSLRKQGHEKLFF	TGTGCCAGCAGTTTACGGAAGCAGGGACATGAAAAACTGTTTTTT
14	TRBV5-1	.	few	TRBJ2-1	CASSLERFVNEQFF	TGCGCCAGCAGCTTGGAGAGGTTTGTCAATGAGCAGTTCTTC
15	TRBV11-2	TRBD2	few	TRBJ2-1	CASSPQGLAGVEQFF	TGTGCCAGCAGCCCCCAGGGACTAGCGGGAGTTGAGCAGTTCTTC
14	TRBV7-3	.	once	TRBJ2-2	CASSLSFNTGELFF	TGTGCCAGCAGCTTATCGTTTAACACCGGGGAGCTGTTTTTT
18	TRBV12-3/TRBV12-4	TRBD2	few	TRBJ2-5	CASSLESRLAGAEETQYF	TGTGCCAGCAGTTTAGAGAGCCGGCTAGCGGGTGCCGAAGAGACCCAGTACTTC
15	TRBV9	TRBD2	.	TRBJ2-3	CASSVTSGALDTQYF	TGTGCCAGCAGCGTGACTAGCGGGGCATTGGATACGCAGTATTTT
14	TRBV12-3/TRBV12-4	.	many	TRBJ2-3	CASSPGTSADTQYF	TGTGCCAGCAGCCCCGGGACCTCGGCAGATACGCAGTATTTT
16	TRBV27	.	.	TRBJ2-2	CASSTGGGPNTGELFF	TGTGCCAGCAGTACAGGGGGGGGGCCGAACACCGGGGAGCTGTTTTTT
14	TRBV5-1	.	few	TRBJ1-5	CASSLDGGDQPQHF	TGCGCCAGCAGCTTGGACGGGGGAGACCAGCCCCAGCATTTT
12	TRBV30	TRBD1	.	TRBJ1-1	CAGTGGNTEAFF	TGTGCCGGGACAGGGGGAAACACTGAAGCTTTCTTT
12	TRBV27	.	.	TRBJ2-3	CASSSTRGTQYF	TGTGCCAGCAGTTCCACTCGGGGTACGCAGTATTTT
15	TRBV10-3	.	few	TRBJ2-7	CAISEGGTYSYEQYF	TGTGCCATCAGTGAGGGGGGGACCTACTCCTACGAGCAGTACTTC
13	TRBV27	.	few	TRBJ1-2	CASSSLDTHGYTF	TGTGCCAGCAGTTCGTTGGACACCCATGGCTACACCTTC
15	TRBV7-9	.	.	TRBJ1-1	CASSLGLGIWTEAFF	TGTGCCAGCAGCTTAGGTCTGGGGATCTGGACTGAAGCTTTCTTT
22	TRBV11-2	.	.	TRBJ1-1	CASSLDNRGRGLVLHRVPEAFF	TGTGCCAGCAGCTTAGATAACCGGGGGCGCGGGTTGGTCCTCCACCGGGTGCCTGAAGCTTTCTTT
15	TRBV4-3	.	.	TRBJ2-1	CASSQVGPYGNEQFF	TGCGCCAGCAGCCAAGTAGGACCCTATGGCAATGAGCAGTTCTTC
15	TRBV12-3/TRBV12-4	.	few	TRBJ1-2	CASSLSFQGHYGYTF	TGTGCCAGCAGTTTATCGTTCCAGGGTCACTATGGCTACACCTTC
15	TRBV27	TRBD1	.	TRBJ2-7	CASSADRGFSYEQYF	TGTGCCAGCAGTGCTGACAGGGGGTTTTCCTACGAGCAGTACTTC
12	TRBV27	TRBD2	few	TRBJ2-5	CASAGREETQYF	TGTGCCAGCGCGGGGAGGGAAGAGACCCAGTACTTC
13	TRBV20-1	.	.	TRBJ1-1	CSADTGPNTEAFF	TGCAGTGCAGATACAGGGCCGAACACTGAAGCTTTCTTT
15	TRBV28	TRBD1	.	TRBJ2-5	CASRPTGLIRWTQYF	TGTGCCAGCAGGCCGACAGGGCTAATTAGATGGACCCAGTACTTC
14	TRBV12-3/TRBV12-4	.	.	TRBJ1-1	CASSFKGPGAEAFF	TGTGCCAGCAGTTTTAAAGGTCCCGGCGCTGAAGCTTTCTTT
17	TRBV14	.	.	TRBJ1-2	CASSQEATAHNSYGYTF	TGTGCCAGCAGCCAAGAGGCAACAGCCCACAATTCCTATGGCTACACCTTC
15	TRBV5-1	.	.	TRBJ2-4	CASSFDSLAKNIQYF	TGCGCCAGCAGCTTCGACAGCTTAGCCAAAAACATTCAGTACTTC
12	TRBV20-1	.	.	TRBJ1-1	CSAPDDRTEAFF	TGCAGTGCTCCGGACGATCGGACTGAAGCTTTCTTT
13	TRBV12-3/TRBV12-4	.	few	TRBJ2-5	CASSDYLQETQYF	TGTGCCAGCAGTGACTACCTCCAAGAGACCCAGTACTTC
16	TRBV6-2/TRBV6-3	.	.	TRBJ2-7	CASSSSRAGASYEQYF	TGTGCCAGCAGTTCAAGCCGGGCGGGCGCGTCCTACGAGCAGTACTTC
19	TRBV7-9	TRBD2	.	TRBJ2-2	CASSLRSSGSDTNTGELFF	TGTGCCAGCAGCTTAAGGAGTAGCGGGAGCGATACGAACACCGGGGAGCTGTTTTTT
13	TRBV2	TRBD2	few	TRBJ2-7	CASSGSEGGEQYF	TGTGCCAGCAGTGGGTCCGAGGGAGGGGAGCAGTACTTC
15	TRBV27	.	.	TRBJ2-7	CASSFSAGFTYEQYF	TGTGCCAGCAGTTTCTCCGCGGGGTTCACCTACGAGCAGTACTTC
15	TRBV7-2	TRBD2	.	TRBJ2-3	CASSSRGSSSDTQYF	TGTGCCAGCAGCTCGCGGGGGAGTAGCTCAGATACGCAGTATTTT